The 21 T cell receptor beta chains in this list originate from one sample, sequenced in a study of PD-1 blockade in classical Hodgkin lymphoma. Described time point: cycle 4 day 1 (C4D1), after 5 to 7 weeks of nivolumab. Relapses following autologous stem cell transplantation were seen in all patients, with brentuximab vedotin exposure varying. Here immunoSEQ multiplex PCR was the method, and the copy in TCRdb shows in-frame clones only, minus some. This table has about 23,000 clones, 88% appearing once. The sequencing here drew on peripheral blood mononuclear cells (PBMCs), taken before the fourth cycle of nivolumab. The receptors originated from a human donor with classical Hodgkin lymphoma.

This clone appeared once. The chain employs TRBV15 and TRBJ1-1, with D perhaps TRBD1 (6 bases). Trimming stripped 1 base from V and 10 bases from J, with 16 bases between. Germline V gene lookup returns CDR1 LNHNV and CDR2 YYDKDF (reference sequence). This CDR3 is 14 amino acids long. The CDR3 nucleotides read TGTGCCACCAGCAGAGGAGATGCCCGGGGGCGAGCTTTCTTT. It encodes CATSRGDARGRAFF. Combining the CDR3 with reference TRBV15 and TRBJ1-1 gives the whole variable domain DAMVIQNPRYQVTQFGKPVTLSCSQTLNHNVMYWYQQKSSQAPKLLFHYYDKDFNNEADTPDNFQSRRPNTSFCFLDIRSPGLGDTAMYLCATSRGDARGRAFFGQGTRLTVV.

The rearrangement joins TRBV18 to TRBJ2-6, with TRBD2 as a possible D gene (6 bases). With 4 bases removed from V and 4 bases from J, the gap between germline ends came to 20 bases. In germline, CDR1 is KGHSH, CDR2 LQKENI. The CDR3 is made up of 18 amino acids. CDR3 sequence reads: CASSLRDSPISGANVLTF. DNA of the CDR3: TGTGCCAGCTCACTCCGGGACTCCCCGATTTCCGGGGCCAACGTCCTGACTTTC. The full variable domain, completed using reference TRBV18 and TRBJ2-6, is NAGVMQNPRHLVRRRGQEARLRCSPMKGHSHVYWYRQLPEEGLKFMVYLQKENIIDESGMPKERFSAEFPKEGPSILRIQQVVRGDSAAYFCASSLRDSPISGANVLTFGAGSRLTVL.

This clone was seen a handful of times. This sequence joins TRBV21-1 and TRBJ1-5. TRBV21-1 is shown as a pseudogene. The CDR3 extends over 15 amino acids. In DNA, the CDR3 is TGTGCCAGCAGCAAACTTCGTGAGGGGCGGCAGCCCCAGCATTTT. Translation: CASSKLREGRQPQHF.

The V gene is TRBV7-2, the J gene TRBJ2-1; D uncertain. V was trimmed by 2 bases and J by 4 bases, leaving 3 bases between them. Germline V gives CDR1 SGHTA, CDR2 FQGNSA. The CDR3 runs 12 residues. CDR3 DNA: TGTGCCAGCAGCTTAAGGTACAATGAGCAGTTCTTC. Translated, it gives CASSLRYNEQFF. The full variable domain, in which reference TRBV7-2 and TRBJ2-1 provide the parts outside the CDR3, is GAGVSQSPSNKVTEKGKDVELRCDPISGHTALYWYRQSLGQGLEFLIYFQGNSAPDKSGLPSDRFSAERTGGSVSTLTIQRTQQEDSAVYLCASSLRYNEQFFGPGTRLTVL.

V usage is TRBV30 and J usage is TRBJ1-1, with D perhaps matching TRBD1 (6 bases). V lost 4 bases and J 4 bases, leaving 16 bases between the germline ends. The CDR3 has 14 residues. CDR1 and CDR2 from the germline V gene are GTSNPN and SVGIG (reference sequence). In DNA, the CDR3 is TGTGCCTGGACCCCTAGGGGGGTTCGCACTGAAGCTTTCTTT. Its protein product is CAWTPRGVRTEAFF.

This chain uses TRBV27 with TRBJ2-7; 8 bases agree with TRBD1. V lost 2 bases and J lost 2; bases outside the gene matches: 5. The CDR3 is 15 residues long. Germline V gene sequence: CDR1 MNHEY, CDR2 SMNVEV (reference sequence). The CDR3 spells CASSLKTGATYEQYF. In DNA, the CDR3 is TGTGCCAGCAGTTTAAAGACAGGGGCAACCTACGAGCAGTACTTC.

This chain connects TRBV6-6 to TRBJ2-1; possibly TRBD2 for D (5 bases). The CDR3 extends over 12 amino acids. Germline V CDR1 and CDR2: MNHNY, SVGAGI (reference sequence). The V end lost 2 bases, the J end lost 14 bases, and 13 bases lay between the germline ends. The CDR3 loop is CASSYGGPSEFF. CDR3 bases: TGTGCCAGCAGTTACGGAGGACCTTCAGAGTTCTTC.

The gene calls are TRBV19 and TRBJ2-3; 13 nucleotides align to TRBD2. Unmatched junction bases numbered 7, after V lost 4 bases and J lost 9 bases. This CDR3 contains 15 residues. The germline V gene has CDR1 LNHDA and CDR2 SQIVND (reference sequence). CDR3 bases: TGTGCCAGTAGTACCGTCGGGACTAGCGGGACCACGCAGTATTTT. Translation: CASSTVGTSGTTQYF.

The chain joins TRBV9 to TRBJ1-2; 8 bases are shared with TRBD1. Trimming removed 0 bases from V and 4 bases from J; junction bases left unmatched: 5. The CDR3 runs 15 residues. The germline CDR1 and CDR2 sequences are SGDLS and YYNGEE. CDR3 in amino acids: CASSVDSGQGYGYTF. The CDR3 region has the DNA TGTGCCAGCAGCGTAGACTCCGGACAGGGCTATGGCTACACCTTC.

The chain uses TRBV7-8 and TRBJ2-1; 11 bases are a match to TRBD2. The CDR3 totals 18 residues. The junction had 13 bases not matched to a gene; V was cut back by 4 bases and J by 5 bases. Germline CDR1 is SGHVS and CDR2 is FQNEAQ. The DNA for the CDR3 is TGTGCCAGCAGCTGGTCATTTAGCGGGAGGGCCCTCAACAATGAGCAGTTCTTC. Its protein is CASSWSFSGRALNNEQFF.

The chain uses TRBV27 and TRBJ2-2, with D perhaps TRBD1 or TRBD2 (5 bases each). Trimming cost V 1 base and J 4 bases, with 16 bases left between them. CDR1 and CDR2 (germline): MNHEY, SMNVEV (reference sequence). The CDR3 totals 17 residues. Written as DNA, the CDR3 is TGTGCCAGCAGTTTATTCCTACTAGGGGAATCCACCGGGGAGCTGTTTTTT. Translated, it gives CASSLFLLGESTGELFF.

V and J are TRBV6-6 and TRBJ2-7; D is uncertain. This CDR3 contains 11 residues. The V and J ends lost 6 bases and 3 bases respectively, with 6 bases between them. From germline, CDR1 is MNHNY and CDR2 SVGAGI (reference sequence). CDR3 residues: CASSILYEQYF. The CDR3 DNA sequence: TGTGCCAGCAGCATTCTCTACGAGCAGTACTTC.

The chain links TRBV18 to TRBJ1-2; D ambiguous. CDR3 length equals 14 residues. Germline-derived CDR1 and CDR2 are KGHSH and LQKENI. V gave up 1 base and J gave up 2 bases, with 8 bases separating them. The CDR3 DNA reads TGTGCCAGCTCACCACTAACAGACAACTATGGCTACACCTTC. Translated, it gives CASSPLTDNYGYTF.

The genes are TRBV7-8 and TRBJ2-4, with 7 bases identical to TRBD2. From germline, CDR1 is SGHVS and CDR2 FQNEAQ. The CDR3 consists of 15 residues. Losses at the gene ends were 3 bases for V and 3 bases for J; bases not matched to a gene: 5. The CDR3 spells CASSFEASGKNIQYF. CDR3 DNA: TGTGCCAGCAGCTTCGAGGCTAGCGGCAAAAACATTCAGTACTTC.

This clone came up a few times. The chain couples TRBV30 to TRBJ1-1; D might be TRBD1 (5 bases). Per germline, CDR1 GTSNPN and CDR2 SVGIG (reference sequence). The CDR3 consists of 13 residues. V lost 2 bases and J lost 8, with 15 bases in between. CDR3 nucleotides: TGTGCCTGGAGTTTTCCGGGGCCCACAGAAGCTTTCTTT. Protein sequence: CAWSFPGPTEAFF.

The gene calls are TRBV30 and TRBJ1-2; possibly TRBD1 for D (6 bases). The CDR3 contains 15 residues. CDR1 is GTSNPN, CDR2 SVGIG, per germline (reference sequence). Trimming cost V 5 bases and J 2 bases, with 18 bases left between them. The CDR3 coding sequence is TGTGCCTGGGGCCGTTTACAGGGACCGAACTATGGCTACACCTTC. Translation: CAWGRLQGPNYGYTF.

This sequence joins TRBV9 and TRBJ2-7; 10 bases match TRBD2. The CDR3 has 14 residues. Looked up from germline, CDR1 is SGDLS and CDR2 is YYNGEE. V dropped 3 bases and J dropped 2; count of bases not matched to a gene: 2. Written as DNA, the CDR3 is TGTGCCAGCAGCGCTAGCGGGAGAGCCTACGAGCAGTACTTC. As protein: CASSASGRAYEQYF.

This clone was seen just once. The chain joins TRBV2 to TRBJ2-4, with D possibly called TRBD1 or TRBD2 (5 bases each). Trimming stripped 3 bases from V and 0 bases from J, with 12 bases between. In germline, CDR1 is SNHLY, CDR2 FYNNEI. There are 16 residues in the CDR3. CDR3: CASSEWDGLAKNIQYF. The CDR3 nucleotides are TGTGCCAGCAGTGAGTGGGACGGACTAGCCAAAAACATTCAGTACTTC.

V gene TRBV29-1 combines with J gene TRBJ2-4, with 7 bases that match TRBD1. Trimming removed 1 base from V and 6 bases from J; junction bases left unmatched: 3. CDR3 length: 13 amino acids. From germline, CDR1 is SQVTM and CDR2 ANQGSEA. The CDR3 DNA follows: TGCAGCGTTGAAGGGTCAGGGGGAAACATTCAGTACTTC. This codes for CSVEGSGGNIQYF. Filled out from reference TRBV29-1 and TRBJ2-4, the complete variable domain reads SAVISQKPSRDICQRGTSLTIQCQVDSQVTMMFWYRQQPGQSLTLIATANQGSEATYESGFVIDKFPISRPNLTFSTLTVSNMSPEDSSIYLCSVEGSGGNIQYFGAGTRLSVL.

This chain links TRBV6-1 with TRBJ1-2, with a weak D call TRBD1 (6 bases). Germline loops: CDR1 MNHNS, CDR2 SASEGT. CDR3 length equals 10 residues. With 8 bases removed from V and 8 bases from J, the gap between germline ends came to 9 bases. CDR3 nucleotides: TGTGCCAGCGGGGGGCGAGGCTACACCTTC. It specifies CASGGRGYTF.

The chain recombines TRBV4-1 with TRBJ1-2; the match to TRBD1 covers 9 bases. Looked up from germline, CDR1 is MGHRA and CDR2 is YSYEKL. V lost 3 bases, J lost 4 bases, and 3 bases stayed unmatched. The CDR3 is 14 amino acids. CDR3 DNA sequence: TGCGCCAGCAGCCAGACAGGGGGGGCCTATGGCTACACCTTC. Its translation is CASSQTGGAYGYTF.